The 14 T cell receptor beta chains below were found in one sample sequenced in a study of T cell repertoires in cytomegalovirus infection. TCRdb reanalysed the reads using MiXCR and keeps one entry per CDR3 protein. The data show approximately 1,000,000 distinct CDR3 sequences, more than 25% seen once. No cognate antigen is known for these TCRs. The sample was cultured CD8+ T cells from PBMCs, taken from culture after CMV antigen stimulation. The receptors here all came from a human donor in good health (CMV status not recorded). Some clones in this sample may be carry-over from other donors' samples.

The rearrangement joins TRBV25-1 to TRBJ1-2; tentative D call: TRBD1 (6 bases). This CDR3 is built from 15 residues. Germline-derived CDR1 and CDR2 are MGHDK and SYGVNS. V dropped 3 bases and J dropped 3 bases, with 14 bases sitting between them. CDR3 region: CASSDRGGLYYGYTF. Written as DNA, the CDR3 is TGTGCCAGCAGTGACAGGGGAGGACTCTACTATGGCTACACCTTC.

The chain combines TRBV6-2 or TRBV6-3 with TRBJ2-1, with 8 bases lining up with TRBD2. CDR1 is MNHEY and CDR2 is SVGEGT in the germline V gene. CDR3 length equals 19 residues. Trimming removed 0 bases from V and 7 bases from J; junction bases left unmatched: 17. This CDR3 reads CASSYSTVPGLGDLNEQFF. CDR3 coding DNA: TGTGCCAGCAGTTACTCGACCGTCCCGGGACTAGGGGATCTAAATGAGCAGTTCTTC.

The rearrangement joins TRBV7-9 to TRBJ1-1; 8 nucleotides line up with TRBD1. Germline lookup yields CDR1 SEHNR and CDR2 FQNEAQ (reference sequence). The length of the CDR3 is 15 residues. The trim removed 2 bases at V and 6 bases at J, leaving 8 bases unmatched. The CDR3, as DNA: TGTGCCAGCAGCTTACCACCGGACAGGGAACCTGAAGCTTTCTTT. Encoded protein: CASSLPPDREPEAFF.

A few counts support this clonotype. This chain joins TRBV12-3 or TRBV12-4 and TRBJ2-1; D may match TRBD1 or TRBD2 (6 bases each). This CDR3 spans 12 amino acids. The ends were cut back, 3 bases at V and 9 bases at J, with 9 bases in the middle. DNA for the CDR3: TGTGCCAGCAGTTTCCCGGGGGCTGAGCAGTTCTTC. Translating it yields CASSFPGAEQFF.

The rearrangement joins TRBV5-6 to TRBJ2-7; tentatively, D is TRBD1 (5 bases). The V gene lost 5 bases and the J gene lost 6 bases, with 9 bases spanning the gap. CDR1 and CDR2 (germline): SGHDT, YYEEEE. This CDR3 is 11 amino acids long. The CDR3 DNA follows: TGTGCCAGCAGACAGGCCGGCGAGCAGTACTTC. Protein product: CASRQAGEQYF.

This clonotype was detected only a few times. The chain joins TRBV6-5 to TRBJ1-5; 10 bases map to TRBD1. CDR1 MNHEY and CDR2 SVGAGI come from the germline V gene. The V segment lost 5 bases and the J segment 4 bases; nucleotides outside the gene matches: 5. The CDR3 length is 15 residues. The CDR3 DNA is TGTGCCAGCAGTCGGACAGGGGGGGATAATCAGCCCCAGCATTTT. Encoded protein: CASSRTGGDNQPQHF.

This sequence joins TRBV6-6 and TRBJ2-4; D tentatively reads TRBD1 or TRBD2 (5 bases each). V gave up 5 bases and J gave up 3 bases, with 20 bases separating them. The germline gives CDR1 MNHNY, CDR2 SVGAGI (reference sequence). The CDR3 totals 17 residues. As DNA, the CDR3 is TGTGCCAGCAGTGAGACCGGTCAGAGTGGGGGCAAAAACATTCAGTACTTC. This sequence encodes CASSETGQSGGKNIQYF.

This clonotype was counted between two and nine times. V is TRBV4-1 and J is TRBJ2-1; TRBD1 is a possible D gene (7 bases). The germline gives CDR1 MGHRA, CDR2 YSYEKL. The CDR3 is made up of 17 amino acids. V was pared by 2 bases and J by 2 bases, with 16 bases between. The CDR3 nucleotides are TGCGCCAGCAGCCAAACGACAGGGAGGTACCCCTACAATGAGCAGTTCTTC. Amino acids: CASSQTTGRYPYNEQFF.

This clonotype was seen repeatedly, ten times or more. The chain has TRBV4-1 and TRBJ1-2; no clear D. V lost 1 base and J lost 6, with 9 bases in between. Germline CDR1 is MGHRA and CDR2 is YSYEKL. The CDR3 consists of 13 residues. In DNA, the CDR3 is TGCGCCAGCAGCCAAGGAGGGATGGATGGCTACACCTTC. Residues: CASSQGGMDGYTF.

This clonotype appeared a few times. The rearrangement links TRBV4-1 to TRBJ2-3; D assignment may be TRBD1 or TRBD2 (5 bases each). This CDR3 is built from 15 residues. V was trimmed by 0 bases and J by 2 bases, leaving 9 bases between them. Germline V gene data show CDR1 as MGHRA and CDR2 as YSYEKL. CDR3 DNA sequence: TGCGCCAGCAGCCAAGATCCGGGACCCACAGATACGCAGTATTTT. Protein: CASSQDPGPTDTQYF.

This rearrangement joins TRBV4-2 to TRBJ1-1; D is perhaps TRBD1 (6 bases). CDR1 is LGHNA and CDR2 is YNFKEQ in the germline V gene. CDR3 length: 16 amino acids. Trimming shortened V by 4 bases and J by 0 bases, and 15 bases separated the two germline ends. The CDR3 is CASSPVGGEVNTEAFF. DNA of the CDR3: TGTGCCAGCAGCCCGGTCGGGGGCGAGGTGAACACTGAAGCTTTCTTT.

This clonotype has more than one count but fewer than ten. This chain uses TRBV7-6 with TRBJ2-5; 11 bases align to TRBD2. CDR1 is SGHVS and CDR2 is FNYEAQ in the germline V gene. This CDR3 is built from 15 residues. With 6 bases clipped from V and 5 bases from J, the junction kept 8 bases outside the gene matches. For the CDR3, the DNA is TGTGCCAGCAGTCTTAGCGGGGGGGTATTCGAGACCCAGTACTTC. Its translation: CASSLSGGVFETQYF.

The chain recombines TRBV4-2 with TRBJ1-1; D might be TRBD1 (5 bases). This CDR3 is built from 17 residues. CDR1 and CDR2 from the germline V gene are LGHNA and YNFKEQ. Trimming shortened V by 0 bases and J by 1 base, and 15 bases separated the two germline ends. The CDR3 coding sequence is TGTGCCAGCAGCCAAGAAGGTACGGGGGGGTGGAACACTGAAGCTTTCTTT. Its translation: CASSQEGTGGWNTEAFF.

This chain joins TRBV5-4 and TRBJ1-1; D is possibly TRBD1 (5 bases). CDR3 length: 14 amino acids. Germline V lookup: CDR1 SGHNT, CDR2 YYREEE (reference sequence). V gave up 2 bases and J gave up 1 base, with 9 bases separating them. The CDR3 loop is CASSLPDKNTEAFF. Here the CDR3 DNA reads TGTGCCAGCAGCTTACCGGACAAGAACACTGAAGCTTTCTTT.